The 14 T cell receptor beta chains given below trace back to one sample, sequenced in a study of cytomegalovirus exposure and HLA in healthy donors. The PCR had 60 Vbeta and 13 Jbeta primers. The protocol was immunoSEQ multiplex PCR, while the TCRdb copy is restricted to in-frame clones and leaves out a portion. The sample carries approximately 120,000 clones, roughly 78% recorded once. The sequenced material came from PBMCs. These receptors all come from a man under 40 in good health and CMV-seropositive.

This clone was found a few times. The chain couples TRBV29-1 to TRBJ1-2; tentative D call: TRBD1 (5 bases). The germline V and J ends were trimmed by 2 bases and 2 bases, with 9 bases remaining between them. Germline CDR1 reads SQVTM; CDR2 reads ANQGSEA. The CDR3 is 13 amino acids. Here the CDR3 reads CSVEQGPNYGYTF. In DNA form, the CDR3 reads TGCAGCGTTGAACAGGGCCCGAACTATGGCTACACCTTC.

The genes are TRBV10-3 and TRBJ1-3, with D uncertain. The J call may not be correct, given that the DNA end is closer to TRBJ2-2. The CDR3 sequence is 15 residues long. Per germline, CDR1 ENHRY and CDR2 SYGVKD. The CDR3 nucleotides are TGTGCCATCAGTGAGAGGCAACCGAACACCGGGGAGCTGTTTTTT. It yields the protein CAISERQPNTGELFF.

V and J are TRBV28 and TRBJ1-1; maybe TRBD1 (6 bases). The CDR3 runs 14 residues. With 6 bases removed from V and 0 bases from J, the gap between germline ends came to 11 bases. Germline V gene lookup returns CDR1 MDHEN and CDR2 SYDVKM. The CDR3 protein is CASRWDIVNTEAFF. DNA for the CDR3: TGTGCCAGCAGGTGGGACATAGTGAACACTGAAGCTTTCTTT.

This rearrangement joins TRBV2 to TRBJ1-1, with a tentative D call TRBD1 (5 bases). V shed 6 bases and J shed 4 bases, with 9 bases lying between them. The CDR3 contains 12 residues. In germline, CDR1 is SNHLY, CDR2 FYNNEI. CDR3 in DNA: TGTGCCAGCAGGGGGGGAGGCACTGAAGCTTTCTTT. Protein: CASRGGGTEAFF.

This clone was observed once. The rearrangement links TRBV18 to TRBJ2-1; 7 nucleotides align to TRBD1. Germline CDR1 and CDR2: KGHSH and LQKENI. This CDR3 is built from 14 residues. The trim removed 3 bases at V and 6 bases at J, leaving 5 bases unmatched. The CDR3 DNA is TGTGCCAGCTCACCTCAGGGACAGAGCAATGAGCAGTTCTTC. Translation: CASSPQGQSNEQFF.

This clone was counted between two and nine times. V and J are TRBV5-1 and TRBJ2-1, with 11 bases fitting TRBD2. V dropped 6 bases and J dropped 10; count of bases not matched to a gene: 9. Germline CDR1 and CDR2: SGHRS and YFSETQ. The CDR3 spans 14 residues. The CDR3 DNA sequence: TGCGCCAGCACATATAGCGGGGGGGTTGAGGAGCAGTTCTTC. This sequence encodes CASTYSGGVEEQFF.

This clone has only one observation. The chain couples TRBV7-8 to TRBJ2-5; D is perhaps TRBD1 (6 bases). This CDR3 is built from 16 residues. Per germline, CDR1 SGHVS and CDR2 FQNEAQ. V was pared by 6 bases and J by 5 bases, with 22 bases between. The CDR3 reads CASRKVREDRGETQYF. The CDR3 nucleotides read TGTGCCAGCAGGAAAGTGAGAGAGGACAGAGGGGAGACCCAGTACTTC.

The CDR3 region has the DNA TGTGCCAGCAGCTTAGGCCCGTCGGGGACACGGATAAGGTCACCCCTCCACTTT. Protein: CASSLGPSGTRIRSPLHF. The chain combines TRBV11-2 with TRBJ1-6, with D possibly being TRBD1 (6 bases). Germline V CDR1 and CDR2: SGHAT, FQNNGV. V gave up 1 base and J gave up 10 bases, with 23 bases separating them. This CDR3 has 18 amino acids.

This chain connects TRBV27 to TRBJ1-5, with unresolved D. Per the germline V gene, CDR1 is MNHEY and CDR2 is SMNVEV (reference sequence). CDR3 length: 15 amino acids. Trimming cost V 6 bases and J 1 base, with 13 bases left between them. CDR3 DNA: TGTGCCAGCAGACCTGCGGGTAGGAGCAATCAGCCCCAGCATTTT. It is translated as CASRPAGRSNQPQHF.

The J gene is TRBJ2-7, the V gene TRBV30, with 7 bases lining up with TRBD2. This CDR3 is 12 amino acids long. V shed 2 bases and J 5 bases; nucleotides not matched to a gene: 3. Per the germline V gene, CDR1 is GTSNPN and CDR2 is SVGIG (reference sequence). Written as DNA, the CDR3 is TGTGCCTGGAGTTGGGGGGGTCACGAGCAGTACTTC. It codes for CAWSWGGHEQYF.

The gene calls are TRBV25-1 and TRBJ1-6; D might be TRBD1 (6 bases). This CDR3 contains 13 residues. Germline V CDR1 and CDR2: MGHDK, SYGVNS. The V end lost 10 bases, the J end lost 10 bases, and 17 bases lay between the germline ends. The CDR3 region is CATTDSGVSPLHF. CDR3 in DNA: TGTGCCACCACGGATTCAGGGGTCTCACCCCTCCACTTT.

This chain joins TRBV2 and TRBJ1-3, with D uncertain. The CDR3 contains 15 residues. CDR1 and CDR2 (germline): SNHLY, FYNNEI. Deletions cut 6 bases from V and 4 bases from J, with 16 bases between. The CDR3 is CASSPSGGSGNTIYF. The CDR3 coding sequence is TGTGCCAGCAGCCCGAGCGGAGGATCCGGAAACACCATATATTTT.

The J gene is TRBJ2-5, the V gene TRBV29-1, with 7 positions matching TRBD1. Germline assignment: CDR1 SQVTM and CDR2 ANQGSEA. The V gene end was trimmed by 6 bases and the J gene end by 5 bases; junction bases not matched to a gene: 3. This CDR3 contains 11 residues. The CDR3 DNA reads TGCAGCGTAGGGGGCAGGGAGACCCAGTACTTC. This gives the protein CSVGGRETQYF.

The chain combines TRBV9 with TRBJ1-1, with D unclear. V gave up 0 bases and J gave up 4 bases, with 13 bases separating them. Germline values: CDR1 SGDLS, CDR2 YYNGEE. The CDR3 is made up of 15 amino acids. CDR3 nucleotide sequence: TGTGCCAGCAGCGTAGACCCGGGTTCCAGCACTGAAGCTTTCTTT. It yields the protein CASSVDPGSSTEAFF.